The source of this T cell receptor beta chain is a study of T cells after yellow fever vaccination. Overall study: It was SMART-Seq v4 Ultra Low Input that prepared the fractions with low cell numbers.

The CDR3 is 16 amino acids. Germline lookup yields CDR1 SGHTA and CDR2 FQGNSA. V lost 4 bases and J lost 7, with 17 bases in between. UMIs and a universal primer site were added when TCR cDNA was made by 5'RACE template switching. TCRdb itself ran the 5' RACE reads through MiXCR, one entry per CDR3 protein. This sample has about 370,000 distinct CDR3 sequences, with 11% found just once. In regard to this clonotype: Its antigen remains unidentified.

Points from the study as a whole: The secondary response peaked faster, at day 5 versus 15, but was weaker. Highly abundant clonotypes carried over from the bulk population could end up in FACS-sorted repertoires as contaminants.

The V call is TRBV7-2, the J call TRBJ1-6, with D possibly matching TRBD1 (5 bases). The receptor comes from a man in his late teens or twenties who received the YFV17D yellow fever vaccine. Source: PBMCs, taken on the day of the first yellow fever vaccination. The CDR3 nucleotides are TGTGCCAGCAGCTCCAGCGCAGGGAATCAGAATTCACCCCTCCACTTT. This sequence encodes CASSSSAGNQNSPLHF.